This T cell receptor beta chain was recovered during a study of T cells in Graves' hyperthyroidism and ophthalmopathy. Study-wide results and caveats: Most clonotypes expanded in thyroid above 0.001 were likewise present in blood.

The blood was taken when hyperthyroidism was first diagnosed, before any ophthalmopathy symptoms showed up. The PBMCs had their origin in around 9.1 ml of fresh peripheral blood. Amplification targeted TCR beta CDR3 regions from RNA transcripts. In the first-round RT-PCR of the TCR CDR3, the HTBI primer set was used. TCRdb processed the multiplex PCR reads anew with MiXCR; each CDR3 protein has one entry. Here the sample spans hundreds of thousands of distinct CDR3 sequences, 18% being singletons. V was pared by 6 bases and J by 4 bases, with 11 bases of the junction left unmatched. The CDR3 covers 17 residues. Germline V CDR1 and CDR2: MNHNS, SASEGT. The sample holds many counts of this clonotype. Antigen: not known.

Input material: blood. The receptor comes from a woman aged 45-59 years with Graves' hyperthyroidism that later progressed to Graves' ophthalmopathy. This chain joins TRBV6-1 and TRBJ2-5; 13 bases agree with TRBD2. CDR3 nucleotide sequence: TGTGCCAGCAGACCCTACTTCGGACTAGCGGGGGCAGAGACCCAGTACTTC. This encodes CASRPYFGLAGAETQYF.